Presented here are 19 T cell receptor beta chains from one specimen sequenced in a study of cytomegalovirus exposure and HLA in healthy donors. PCR involved 60 Vbeta and 13 Jbeta primers. The assay was immunoSEQ multiplex PCR, and TCRdb's table has in-frame clones only and misses some. The table has about 230,000 clones, around four fifths seen once. Sequencing input: PBMCs. These receptors came from a woman between 55 and 75 years old in good health and CMV-seropositive.

Details on this clone: The same CDR3 can be traced to other DNA sequences in this sample. The V call is TRBV5-1, the J call TRBJ2-5; TRBD2 matches at 8 bases. Germline V gene sequence: CDR1 SGHRS, CDR2 YFSETQ. The CDR3 sequence is 14 residues long. The J segment lost 1 base and the V segment lost 4 bases, leaving 3 bases of the junction unmatched. CDR3 loop: CASSLGTSQETQYF. CDR3 DNA sequence: TGCGCCAGCAGCCTAGGGACTAGCCAAGAGACCCAGTACTTC.

The rearrangement joins TRBV7-2 to TRBJ2-1; no clear D. The CDR3 extends over 12 amino acids. Germline CDR1 is SGHTA and CDR2 is FQGNSA. The V gene lost 1 base and the J gene lost 9 bases, with 7 bases spanning the gap. CDR3 residues: CASSLERSEQFF. CDR3 nucleotides: TGTGCCAGCAGCTTAGAGAGGTCTGAGCAGTTCTTC.

The chain links TRBV7-9 to TRBJ1-5; D unclear. Per germline, CDR1 SEHNR and CDR2 FQNEAQ (reference sequence). This CDR3 has 13 amino acids. The ends were cut back, 8 bases at V and 4 bases at J, with 12 bases in the middle. CDR3 coding DNA: TGTGCCAGCGTGGCGGGAATTAATCAGCCCCAGCATTTT. Translating it yields CASVAGINQPQHF.

This chain links TRBV2 with TRBJ2-2; D is perhaps TRBD2 (6 bases). This CDR3 region has 15 residues. V was shortened by 8 bases and J by 4 bases, with 17 bases between the two germline ends. Germline CDR1 SNHLY, CDR2 FYNNEI. The CDR3 coding sequence is TGTGCCAGCGCCCCGACAATAGCGGCCACCGGGGAGCTGTTTTTT. Its translation: CASAPTIAATGELFF.

The chain is built from TRBV5-1 and TRBJ1-1; TRBD1 might be the D (5 bases). With 3 bases removed from V and 4 bases from J, the gap between germline ends came to 13 bases. This CDR3 is 14 amino acids long. Germline CDR1 SGHRS, CDR2 YFSETQ. The CDR3 protein is CASSSVRGSTEAFF. In DNA form, the CDR3 reads TGCGCCAGCAGCTCTGTGCGGGGCTCCACTGAAGCTTTCTTT.

The gene calls are TRBV6-5 and TRBJ1-2; no clear D gene. CDR3 length equals 14 residues. Trimming left V 8 bases short and J 7 bases short, with 20 bases between. Germline V gives CDR1 MNHEY, CDR2 SVGAGI. The CDR3 DNA reads TGTGCCAGCGGGCCGTATGCCCCCTACTCTGGCTACACCTTC. It is translated as CASGPYAPYSGYTF.

The chain is built from TRBV5-1 and TRBJ1-1; D ambiguous. V was shortened by 0 bases and J by 0 bases, with 6 bases between the two germline ends. The germline CDR1 and CDR2 sequences are SGHRS and YFSETQ. The CDR3 length is 14 residues. The CDR3 is CASSLAAVNTEAFF. CDR3 bases: TGCGCCAGCAGCTTGGCGGCGGTGAACACTGAAGCTTTCTTT.

With regard to this clone: Germline and junction disagree at one end, which may indicate a read error. Other DNA sequences within the sample encode an identical CDR3. The chain employs TRBV12-5 and TRBJ1-1, with 7 nucleotides matching TRBD1. The CDR3 totals 16 residues. CDR1 and CDR2 (germline): LGHNT, FRNRAP. The CDR3 reads CASGLVPGTVNTEAFF. CDR3 in DNA: TGTGCTAGTGGTTTGGTACCCGGGACAGTGAACACTGAAGCTTTTTTT.

The chain has TRBV29-1 and TRBJ1-1, with TRBD1 as a possible D gene (6 bases). The length of the CDR3 is 13 residues. Germline V gives CDR1 SQVTM, CDR2 ANQGSEA. Trimming shortened V by 4 bases and J by 0 bases, and 9 bases separated the two germline ends. The CDR3 DNA sequence: TGCAGCGTTGGGAGGACAGTGAACACTGAAGCTTTCTTT. Amino acid sequence: CSVGRTVNTEAFF.

The CDR3 nucleotides read TGTGCCAGCAGTTACGGACAGGGAGGTGGCGAGCAGTACTTC. Its protein product is CASSYGQGGGEQYF. The rearrangement joins TRBV6-5 to TRBJ2-7; 8 bases fit TRBD1. V lost 2 bases and J lost 6; bases outside the gene matches: 6. In germline, CDR1 is MNHEY, CDR2 SVGAGI. This CDR3 spans 14 amino acids.

V is TRBV4-2 and J is TRBJ2-7, with TRBD2 matching over 11 bases. Germline V gene sequence: CDR1 LGHNA, CDR2 YNFKEQ. Trimming removed 0 bases from V and 6 bases from J; junction bases left unmatched: 7. This CDR3 region has 16 residues. CDR3 in amino acids: CASSQDVASGGSEQYF. The CDR3 bases are TGTGCCAGCAGCCAAGATGTGGCTAGCGGGGGGTCCGAGCAGTACTTC.

This chain joins TRBV7-8 and TRBJ2-7, with D maybe TRBD2 (6 bases). The ends were cut back, 4 bases at V and 6 bases at J, with 13 bases in the middle. This CDR3 is 13 amino acids long. Germline V gene sequence: CDR1 SGHVS, CDR2 FQNEAQ. CDR3 coding DNA: TGTGCCAGCAGCTCCCTACACGGGGGCGAGCAGTACTTC. Its translation: CASSSLHGGEQYF.

The J gene is TRBJ2-1, the V gene TRBV5-4; 11 bases are shared with TRBD2. The CDR3 loop spans 15 amino acids. CDR1 and CDR2 from the germline V gene are SGHNT and YYREEE (reference sequence). V was clipped by 1 base and J by 6 bases; unmatched bases: 3. This CDR3 reads CASSLTGLAVNEQFF. Here the CDR3 DNA reads TGTGCCAGCAGCTTGACGGGACTAGCGGTCAATGAGCAGTTCTTC.

This chain's CDR3 is CASSLSGRSYTGELFF. The CDR3 nucleotides read TGCGCCAGCAGCTTGAGTGGCAGGTCGTACACCGGGGAGCTGTTTTTT. The chain links TRBV5-1 to TRBJ2-2, with D unclear. V was shortened by 1 base and J by 3 bases, with 13 bases between the two germline ends. In germline, CDR1 is SGHRS, CDR2 YFSETQ. The CDR3 is 16 amino acids.

In its sample, this clone was seen once. The chain links TRBV28 to TRBJ1-2; a weak D match, TRBD1 (5 bases). The CDR3 is 11 residues long. The V end lost 5 bases, the J end lost 7 bases, and 8 bases lay between the germline ends. Germline V gene lookup returns CDR1 MDHEN and CDR2 SYDVKM. CDR3 nucleotides: TGTGCCAGCAGTACCCAGGGTGGCTACACCTTC. Protein sequence: CASSTQGGYTF.

The chain carries TRBV28 and TRBJ1-2, with 8 bases lining up with TRBD1. CDR1 and CDR2 from the germline V gene are MDHEN and SYDVKM. V shed 7 bases and J 4 bases; nucleotides not matched to a gene: 11. This CDR3 comprises 15 residues. The CDR3 DNA reads TGTGCCAGCACCGCCTTTGACAGGGGTGTCTATGGCTACACCTTC. Protein: CASTAFDRGVYGYTF.

This clone appeared a single time. The chain links TRBV5-1 to TRBJ1-2; weak D call: TRBD1 (5 bases). Germline V CDR1 and CDR2: SGHRS, YFSETQ. V was cut by 4 bases and J by 3 bases, with 10 bases left in between. This CDR3 spans 13 amino acids. CDR3 loop: CASSRGGDYGYTF. CDR3 DNA sequence: TGCGCCAGCAGCCGGGGAGGGGACTATGGCTACACCTTC.

J is TRBJ2-7 and V is TRBV7-2; 7 bases align to TRBD1. The CDR3 has 15 residues. Germline V lookup: CDR1 SGHTA, CDR2 FQGNSA. J was trimmed by 4 bases and V by 5 bases; bases with no gene match: 11. CDR3 sequence (DNA): TGTGCCAGCAGCCCACGAGGACAGGTACCTTACGAGCAGTACTTC. It encodes CASSPRGQVPYEQYF.

CDR3 sequence: CASRPQLNTEAFF. CDR3 DNA: TGTGCCAGCCGCCCACAGTTGAACACTGAAGCTTTCTTT. This rearrangement joins TRBV6-5 to TRBJ1-1, with no clear D. The length of the CDR3 is 13 residues. V was cut by 8 bases and J by 0 bases, with 10 bases left in between. CDR1 MNHEY and CDR2 SVGAGI come from the germline V gene.